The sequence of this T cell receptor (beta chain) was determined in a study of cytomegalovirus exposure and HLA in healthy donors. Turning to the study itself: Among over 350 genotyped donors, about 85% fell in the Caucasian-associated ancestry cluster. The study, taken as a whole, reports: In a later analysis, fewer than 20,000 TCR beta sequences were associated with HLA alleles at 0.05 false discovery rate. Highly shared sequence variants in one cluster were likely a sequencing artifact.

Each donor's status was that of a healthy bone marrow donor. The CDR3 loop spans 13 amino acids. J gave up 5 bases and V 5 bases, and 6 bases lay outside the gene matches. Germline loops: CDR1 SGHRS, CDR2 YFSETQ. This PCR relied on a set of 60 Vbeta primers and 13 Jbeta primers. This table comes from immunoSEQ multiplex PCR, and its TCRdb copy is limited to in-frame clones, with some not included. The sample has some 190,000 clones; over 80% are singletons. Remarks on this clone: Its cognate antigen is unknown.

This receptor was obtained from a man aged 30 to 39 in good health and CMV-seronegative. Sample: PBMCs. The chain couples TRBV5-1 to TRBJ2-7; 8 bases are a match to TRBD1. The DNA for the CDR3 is TGCGCCAGCAGACTTACACAGGGGGACGAGCAGTACTTC. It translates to CASRLTQGDEQYF.